These 12 T cell receptor beta chains were sequenced from one sample in a study of cytomegalovirus exposure and HLA in healthy donors. 60 Vbeta and 13 Jbeta primers were used in PCR. Clones were read by immunoSEQ multiplex PCR, and TCRdb kept only the in-frame ones, dropping some. The table records about 160,000 clones, roughly four fifths of them present only once. The source material was PBMCs. These receptors came from a woman aged 40 to 50 in good health and CMV-seronegative.

This clone was picked up one time. CDR3 DNA: TGCGCCAGCAGCTTGGAGCTCGTCTCGAAGACCCAGTACTTC. It codes for CASSLELVSKTQYF. V and J are TRBV5-1 and TRBJ2-5; D not certain. The germline CDR1 and CDR2 sequences are SGHRS and YFSETQ. V lost 0 bases and J 6 bases, leaving 12 bases between the germline ends. This CDR3 spans 14 amino acids.

This chain joins TRBV2 and TRBJ1-2; TRBD1 matches at 8 bases. The junction had 10 bases not matched to a gene; V was cut back by 7 bases and J by 6 bases. CDR1 and CDR2 from the germline V gene are SNHLY and FYNNEI. This CDR3 is 14 amino acids long. CDR3 loop: CASTYRGVSDGYTF. Here the CDR3 DNA reads TGTGCCAGCACCTACAGGGGGGTCTCTGATGGCTACACCTTC.

For this clone: One end of the junction is discordant with germline, which a read error may explain. V gene TRBV6-5 combines with J gene TRBJ1-4; 7 positions agree with TRBD1. CDR1 is MNHEY and CDR2 is SVGAGI in the germline V gene. The CDR3 sequence is 13 residues long. The CDR3 is CAGSGDSREKLFF. The CDR3 nucleotides read TGTGCCGGCAGTGGGGACAGTCGGGAAAAACTGTTTTTT.

V is TRBV7-6 and J is TRBJ2-1, with D possibly matching TRBD1 (6 bases). Germline-derived CDR1 and CDR2 are SGHVS and FNYEAQ. Deletions cut 4 bases from V and 8 bases from J, with 9 bases between. CDR3 size: 12 residues. CDR3 sequence reads: CASSSRGYEQFF. CDR3 nucleotide sequence: TGTGCCAGCAGCTCCAGGGGCTATGAGCAGTTCTTC. Filled out from reference TRBV7-6 and TRBJ2-1, the complete variable domain reads GAGVSQSPRYKVTKRGQDVALRCDPISGHVSLYWYRQALGQGPEFLTYFNYEAQQDKSGLPNDRFSAERPEGSISTLTIQRTEQRDSAMYRCASSSRGYEQFFGPGTRLTVL.

This clone was found a few times. V and J are TRBV7-3 and TRBJ2-5; weak D call: TRBD1 (6 bases). CDR3 length: 13 amino acids. Trimming stripped 1 base from V and 3 bases from J, with 6 bases between. From germline, CDR1 is SGHTA and CDR2 FQGTGA. CDR3 bases: TGTGCCAGCAGCTTAAACAGGGAAGAGACCCAGTACTTC. Translating it yields CASSLNREETQYF.

The rearrangement links TRBV9 to TRBJ1-2; 9 nucleotides line up with TRBD1. The CDR3 runs 14 residues. V gave up 2 bases and J gave up 7 bases; unmatched junction bases: 6. Germline values: CDR1 SGDLS, CDR2 YYNGEE. The CDR3 DNA follows: TGTGCCAGCAGCGTGGACAGGGGTTTGGGTGGCTACACCTTC. Protein: CASSVDRGLGGYTF.

The chain employs TRBV6-9 and TRBJ2-1, with 12 bases fitting TRBD2. The germline CDR1 and CDR2 sequences are MNHGY and SVAAGI. The junction had 5 bases not matched to a gene; V was cut back by 5 bases and J by 9 bases. The CDR3 spans 14 residues. CDR3 in DNA: TGTGCCAGCAGTATAACTAGCGGGGGGTCTGAGCAGTTCTTC. Its protein is CASSITSGGSEQFF.

This chain connects TRBV5-1 to TRBJ1-1, with 9 bases lining up with TRBD1. V was pared by 4 bases and J by 4 bases, with 2 bases of the junction left unmatched. This CDR3 spans 13 amino acids. CDR1 SGHRS and CDR2 YFSETQ come from the germline V gene. This CDR3 reads CASSGTGFTEAFF. In DNA, the CDR3 is TGCGCCAGCAGCGGGACAGGGTTCACTGAAGCTTTCTTT.

This chain links TRBV15 with TRBJ1-2; D perhaps matches TRBD1 (5 bases). CDR3 length equals 14 residues. V dropped 1 base and J dropped 5 bases, with 11 bases sitting between them. Germline loops: CDR1 LNHNV, CDR2 YYDKDF (reference sequence). CDR3 sequence: CATSRGGVGYGYTF. The CDR3 coding sequence is TGTGCCACCAGCAGAGGGGGGGTGGGGTATGGCTACACCTTC.

CDR3 nucleotides: TGTGCCAGCAGAGCGCACGGGGGGGTAGGCACTGAAGCTTTCTTT. It is translated as CASRAHGGVGTEAFF. This rearrangement joins TRBV11-2 to TRBJ1-1, with TRBD1 as a possible D gene (5 bases). The CDR3 has 15 residues. V was cut by 6 bases and J by 4 bases, with 18 bases left in between. Germline CDR1 SGHAT, CDR2 FQNNGV.

This clone has more than one count but fewer than ten. The chain couples TRBV10-3 to TRBJ1-6; D not certain. The germline gives CDR1 ENHRY, CDR2 SYGVKD. The V end lost 0 bases, the J end lost 5 bases, and 8 bases lay between the germline ends. The CDR3 is 15 amino acids. In DNA form, the CDR3 reads TGTGCCATCAGTGAGTCGACGGGAAATAATTCACCCCTCCACTTT. Protein sequence: CAISESTGNNSPLHF.

The chain has TRBV4-1 and TRBJ2-7; a possible D gene is TRBD2 (5 bases). This CDR3 has 16 amino acids. V was clipped by 1 base and J by 2 bases, with 15 bases between them. CDR1 is MGHRA and CDR2 is YSYEKL in the germline V gene. The CDR3 nucleotides read TGCGCCAGCAGCCAAGTAAGTGGCGGGCCCGCCTACGAGCAGTACTTC. As protein: CASSQVSGGPAYEQYF.